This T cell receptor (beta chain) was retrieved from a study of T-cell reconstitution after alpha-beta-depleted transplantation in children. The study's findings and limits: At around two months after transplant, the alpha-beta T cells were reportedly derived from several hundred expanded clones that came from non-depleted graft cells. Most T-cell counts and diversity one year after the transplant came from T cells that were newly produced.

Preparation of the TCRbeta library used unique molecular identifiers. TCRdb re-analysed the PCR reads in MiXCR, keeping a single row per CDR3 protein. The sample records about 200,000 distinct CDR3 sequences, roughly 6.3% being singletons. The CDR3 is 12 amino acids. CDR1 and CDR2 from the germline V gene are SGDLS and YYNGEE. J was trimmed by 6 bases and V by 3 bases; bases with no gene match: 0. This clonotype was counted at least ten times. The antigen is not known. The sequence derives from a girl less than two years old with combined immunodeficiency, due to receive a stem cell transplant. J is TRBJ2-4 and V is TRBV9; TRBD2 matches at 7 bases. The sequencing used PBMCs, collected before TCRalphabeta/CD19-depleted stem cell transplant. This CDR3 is CASSGGGNIQYF. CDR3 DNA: TGTGCCAGCAGCGGGGGGGGAAACATTCAGTACTTC.